These 29 T cell receptor beta chains came from one sample sequenced in a study of OX40 agonist ivuxolimab in advanced cancers. Sequenced by immunoSEQ multiplex PCR; TCRdb stores in-frame clones only, minus some. This repertoire shows tens of thousands of clones, just over 85% found once; its top ten account for approximately 1.2%. The sample consisted of CD4+ or CD8+ T cells sorted from blood, taken in a trial of the OX40 agonist ivuxolimab. These receptors came from an adult with an advanced solid tumor such as melanoma, head and neck, liver or kidney cancer.

This chain connects TRBV2 to TRBJ2-7, with a weak D call TRBD1 (6 bases). The V and J ends lost 5 bases and 9 bases respectively, with 14 bases between them. The length of the CDR3 is 12 residues. Germline-derived CDR1 and CDR2 are SNHLY and FYNNEI. DNA of the CDR3: TGTGCCAGCAGTCAGTTCTACAGGGTGCAGTACTTC. Its translation is CASSQFYRVQYF.

The rearrangement links TRBV5-4 to TRBJ2-1; either TRBD1 or TRBD2 may supply D (5 bases each). This CDR3 comprises 15 residues. The V gene's germline CDR1 is SGHNT and CDR2 YYREEE (reference sequence). V was pared by 0 bases and J by 10 bases, with 17 bases between. This chain's CDR3 is CASSLGGAGWPEQFF. CDR3 DNA sequence: TGTGCCAGCAGCTTGGGAGGGGCAGGGTGGCCGGAGCAGTTCTTC.

The genes are TRBV19 and TRBJ2-3, with a possible D match to TRBD2 (6 bases). The CDR3 totals 14 residues. The germline CDR1 and CDR2 sequences are LNHDA and SQIVND (reference sequence). V lost 3 bases and J lost 1, with 8 bases in between. CDR3 residues: CASSMGGGTDTQYF. CDR3 sequence (DNA): TGTGCCAGTAGTATGGGCGGGGGCACAGATACGCAGTATTTT.

This clone was counted a few times. The chain joins TRBV30 to TRBJ2-2, with 13 bases fitting TRBD2. The CDR3 is 15 amino acids. Per germline, CDR1 GTSNPN and CDR2 SVGIG (reference sequence). V shed 3 bases and J 9 bases; nucleotides not matched to a gene: 7. The CDR3 sequence is CAWSRAGTSGRELFF. The CDR3 DNA follows: TGTGCCTGGAGCCGGGCGGGGACTAGCGGGAGGGAGCTGTTTTTT. Filled out from reference TRBV30 and TRBJ2-2, the complete variable domain reads SQTIHQWPATLVQPVGSPLSLECTVEGTSNPNLYWYRQAAGRGLQLLFYSVGIGQISSEVPQNLSASRPQDRQFILSSKKLLLSDSGFYLCAWSRAGTSGRELFFGEGSRLTVL.

The gene calls are TRBV6-1 and TRBJ2-7; TRBD2 aligns across 9 bases. Germline CDR1 MNHNS, CDR2 SASEGT. The ends lost 4 bases at V and 2 bases at J; junction bases unmatched: 6. CDR3 length equals 15 residues. CDR3 bases: TGTGCCAGCAGTGGAGTAGCGGGAGCCACCTACGAGCAGTACTTC. Translation: CASSGVAGATYEQYF.

The J gene is TRBJ1-3, the V gene TRBV19; D gene ambiguous. V was clipped by 3 bases and J by 0 bases, with 6 bases between them. This CDR3 has 14 residues. Germline CDR1 and CDR2: LNHDA and SQIVND (reference sequence). The CDR3 reads CASSIRFSGNTIYF. CDR3 DNA: TGTGCCAGTAGTATCAGGTTCTCTGGAAACACCATATATTTT.

The chain carries TRBV6-1 and TRBJ1-1; 8 positions match TRBD1. The CDR3 totals 15 residues. Germline CDR1 reads MNHNS; CDR2 reads SASEGT. V dropped 7 bases and J dropped 4; count of bases not matched to a gene: 11. DNA of the CDR3: TGTGCCAGCACGGACAGGGCGTTTGTAGGCACTGAAGCTTTCTTT. It encodes CASTDRAFVGTEAFF.

This sequence joins TRBV10-3 and TRBJ1-2, with no clear D. The germline V gene has CDR1 ENHRY and CDR2 SYGVKD. V lost 3 bases and J lost 7, with 15 bases in between. This CDR3 contains 14 residues. The CDR3 protein is CAISEDTRPSGYTF. For the CDR3, the DNA is TGTGCCATCAGTGAAGACACCCGACCCAGTGGCTACACCTTC.

This clone appeared a few times. This chain joins TRBV5-1 and TRBJ2-1, with 7 bases identical to TRBD2. CDR3 length: 15 amino acids. Looked up from germline, CDR1 is SGHRS and CDR2 is YFSETQ. The V gene end was trimmed by 0 bases and the J gene end by 3 bases; junction bases not matched to a gene: 3. CDR3 DNA sequence: TGCGCCAGCAGCTTGGAGGTAGCGGGCTACAATGAGCAGTTCTTC. This codes for CASSLEVAGYNEQFF.

This rearrangement joins TRBV18 to TRBJ1-4; TRBD1 matches at 9 bases. The germline V gene encodes CDR1 KGHSH and CDR2 LQKENI. This CDR3 region has 18 residues. J gave up 5 bases and V 4 bases, and 14 bases lay outside the gene matches. CDR3 DNA: TGTGCCAGCTCACGGGACAGGGTACAGGGCCTTCAGAATGAAAAACTGTTTTTT. Translation: CASSRDRVQGLQNEKLFF.

The chain carries TRBV19 and TRBJ2-1; D is unclear. The CDR3 is 12 residues long. The germline gives CDR1 LNHDA, CDR2 SQIVND (reference sequence). V dropped 3 bases and J dropped 3 bases, with 3 bases sitting between them. The CDR3 DNA follows: TGTGCCAGTAGTATTCACTACAATGAGCAGTTCTTC. The encoded protein is CASSIHYNEQFF.

J is TRBJ2-7 and V is TRBV29-1; TRBD2 matches 12 bases. The junction had 13 bases not matched to a gene; V was cut back by 3 bases and J by 7 bases. The CDR3 runs to 16 residues. Germline-derived CDR1 and CDR2 are SQVTM and ANQGSEA. The CDR3 DNA follows: TGCAGCGTTGACGGGACAAACGGACTAGCGGGACGGGAGCAGTACTTC. This encodes CSVDGTNGLAGREQYF.

The chain joins TRBV6-5 to TRBJ2-7; 11 bases line up with TRBD2. V lost 11 bases, J lost 1 base, and 4 bases stayed unmatched. The germline V gene has CDR1 MNHEY and CDR2 SVGAGI. The CDR3 spans 13 residues. CDR3 in DNA: TGTGCCGGCGGGACTAGCGGATCCTACGAGCAGTACTTC. Translated: CAGGTSGSYEQYF.

This chain links TRBV5-4 with TRBJ2-7, with 7 bases identical to TRBD1. J was trimmed by 0 bases and V by 0 bases; bases with no gene match: 3. The CDR3 has 15 amino acids. Looked up from germline, CDR1 is SGHNT and CDR2 is YYREEE (reference sequence). The CDR3 here is CASSLDRDSSYEQYF. CDR3 coding DNA: TGTGCCAGCAGCTTGGACCGGGACAGCTCCTACGAGCAGTACTTC.

This clone was detected once. V and J are TRBV6-1 and TRBJ1-1; a possible D gene is TRBD1 (5 bases). V shed 7 bases and J shed 0 bases, with 9 bases lying between them. There are 13 residues in the CDR3. From germline, CDR1 is MNHNS and CDR2 SASEGT. The CDR3 DNA sequence: TGTGCCAGCACGCAGGGCATGAACACTGAAGCTTTCTTT. Translating it yields CASTQGMNTEAFF.

The rearrangement links TRBV19 to TRBJ1-5; D gene ambiguous. In germline, CDR1 is LNHDA, CDR2 SQIVND (reference sequence). The V and J ends lost 3 bases and 5 bases respectively, with 14 bases between them. This CDR3 has 15 amino acids. CDR3 protein: CASSILEFGHQPQHF. The CDR3 DNA reads as TGTGCCAGTAGTATCCTAGAGTTCGGACATCAGCCCCAGCATTTT.

The chain is built from TRBV2 and TRBJ1-4, with a possible D match to TRBD1 (6 bases). Per the germline V gene, CDR1 is SNHLY and CDR2 is FYNNEI. The V end lost 7 bases, the J end lost 8 bases, and 14 bases lay between the germline ends. The CDR3 spans 13 residues. CDR3 DNA: TGTGCCAGCAATATCGGGGGGGGCGAAAAACTGTTTTTT. Encoded protein: CASNIGGGEKLFF.

The chain carries TRBV15 and TRBJ1-2, with D perhaps TRBD1 (6 bases). Trimming stripped 8 bases from V and 4 bases from J, with 11 bases between. Germline CDR1 and CDR2: LNHNV and YYDKDF (reference sequence). The CDR3 length is 12 residues. In DNA, the CDR3 is TGTGCCACCCAGGGGATCGGCTATGGCTACACCTTC. It is translated as CATQGIGYGYTF. Full variable domain (missing parts from reference TRBV15 and TRBJ1-2): DAMVIQNPRYQVTQFGKPVTLSCSQTLNHNVMYWYQQKSSQAPKLLFHYYDKDFNNEADTPDNFQSRRPNTSFCFLDIRSPGLGDTAMYLCATQGIGYGYTFGSGTRLTVV.

The rearrangement uses TRBV6-1 and TRBJ1-4, with D perhaps matching TRBD1 (6 bases). The germline V gene has CDR1 MNHNS and CDR2 SASEGT. The CDR3 is 14 amino acids. V lost 5 bases to trimming and J lost 3 bases, with 10 bases between them. The CDR3 DNA sequence: TGTGCCAGCAGTCGGGGGGCCGCTAATGAAAAACTGTTTTTT. Protein product: CASSRGAANEKLFF.

The chain joins TRBV5-1 to TRBJ2-2; D is uncertain. With 0 bases removed from V and 4 bases from J, the gap between germline ends came to 4 bases. Germline lookup yields CDR1 SGHRS and CDR2 YFSETQ. The CDR3 consists of 13 residues. CDR3 in amino acids: CASSLVATGELFF. Written as DNA, the CDR3 is TGCGCCAGCAGCTTGGTGGCCACCGGGGAGCTGTTTTTT.

This clone was detected only a few times. The CDR3 is CASTRDNMNTEAFF. Written as DNA, the CDR3 is TGTGCCAGCACCCGGGACAACATGAACACTGAAGCTTTCTTT. The chain links TRBV19 to TRBJ1-1; D is possibly TRBD1 (6 bases). Trimming stripped 9 bases from V and 0 bases from J, with 14 bases between. Germline lookup yields CDR1 LNHDA and CDR2 SQIVND (reference sequence). The length of the CDR3 is 14 residues.

The rearrangement uses TRBV6-5 and TRBJ1-2; D is unresolved. Trimming took off 5 bases at V and 3 bases at J, with 13 bases between the two ends. This CDR3 has 14 amino acids. Germline lookup yields CDR1 MNHEY and CDR2 SVGAGI. The CDR3 nucleotides read TGTGCCAGCAGTCCCCGGCGGAGGGACTATGGCTACACCTTC. It yields the protein CASSPRRRDYGYTF.

The V and J genes are TRBV2 and TRBJ2-1; TRBD2 is a possible D gene (5 bases). Germline-derived CDR1 and CDR2 are SNHLY and FYNNEI. The CDR3 is 16 residues long. Trimming left V 5 bases short and J 2 bases short, with 16 bases between. CDR3 sequence (DNA): TGTGCCAGCAGTCTCTATAGCGTAGCCACCTACAATGAGCAGTTCTTC. Protein sequence: CASSLYSVATYNEQFF.

V and J are TRBV9 and TRBJ2-2, with TRBD2 matching 12 bases. With 5 bases clipped from V and 7 bases from J, the junction kept 6 bases outside the gene matches. Germline CDR1 and CDR2: SGDLS and YYNGEE. The CDR3 consists of 15 residues. The chain's CDR3 is CASRPTSGSNGELFF. DNA of the CDR3: TGTGCCAGCAGGCCGACTAGCGGGAGTAACGGGGAGCTGTTTTTT. The whole variable domain, filled in from reference TRBV9 and TRBJ2-2, reads DSGVTQTPKHLITATGQRVTLRCSPRSGDLSVYWYQQSLDQGLQFLIQYYNGEERAKGNILERFSAQQFPDLHSELNLSSLELGDSALYFCASRPTSGSNGELFFGEGSRLTVL.

The chain carries TRBV7-8 and TRBJ1-5; TRBD1 agrees at 12 bases. Germline V gene sequence: CDR1 SGHVS, CDR2 FQNEAQ. The V segment lost 0 bases and the J segment 5 bases; nucleotides outside the gene matches: 8. The CDR3 spans 18 residues. The CDR3 is CASSLAGTGGLVDQPQHF. In nucleotides, the CDR3 is TGTGCCAGCAGCTTAGCGGGGACAGGGGGCCTAGTCGATCAGCCCCAGCATTTT.

The rearrangement links TRBV7-3 to TRBJ1-1; D not resolved. The CDR3 is 15 residues long. Trimming shortened V by 1 base and J by 2 bases, and 11 bases separated the two germline ends. Germline V gene data show CDR1 as SGHTA and CDR2 as FQGTGA. CDR3 bases: TGTGCCAGCAGCTTAAAGGAAAAGGTAAACACTGAAGCTTTCTTT. Its protein is CASSLKEKVNTEAFF.

J is TRBJ2-1 and V is TRBV30; TRBD2 matches at 9 bases. CDR1 and CDR2 from the germline V gene are GTSNPN and SVGIG (reference sequence). The CDR3 covers 15 residues. Trimming removed 0 bases from V and 9 bases from J; junction bases left unmatched: 9. In DNA, the CDR3 is TGTGCCTGGAGTGTACGGAATAGCGGGAGTGGTGAGCAGTTCTTC. Residues: CAWSVRNSGSGEQFF. Together with reference TRBV30 and TRBJ2-1, the CDR3 gives the full variable domain: SQTIHQWPATLVQPVGSPLSLECTVEGTSNPNLYWYRQAAGRGLQLLFYSVGIGQISSEVPQNLSASRPQDRQFILSSKKLLLSDSGFYLCAWSVRNSGSGEQFFGPGTRLTVL.

The chain employs TRBV10-3 and TRBJ2-1; TRBD2 aligns across 9 bases. The CDR3 length is 15 residues. Unmatched junction bases numbered 7, after V lost 2 bases and J lost 8 bases. Germline CDR1 is ENHRY and CDR2 is SYGVKD. CDR3 coding DNA: TGTGCCATCAGTGAGCGAGCGGGAGGTCCGCATGAGCAGTTCTTC. This translates into CAISERAGGPHEQFF.

This sequence joins TRBV5-1 and TRBJ2-5; perhaps TRBD2 as D (6 bases). This CDR3 region has 15 residues. Trimming took 1 base from V and 5 from J, leaving 15 bases between them. Germline V gene lookup returns CDR1 SGHRS and CDR2 YFSETQ. In DNA, the CDR3 is TGCGCCAGCAGCTTGTCCCCAGGGAGGACGGAGACCCAGTACTTC. Its translation: CASSLSPGRTETQYF.